This T cell receptor beta chain stems from a study of T cell changes during pregnancy in multiple sclerosis. This clone appeared once. Produced via immunoSEQ multiplex PCR; TCRdb's table is partial and in-frame only. The sample has 99,000 or so clones, roughly 92% seen once. The receptor comes from a female donor with multiple sclerosis, enrolled in a pregnancy study. The sequences come from peripheral blood, collected after pregnancy.

The CDR3 region is CASSRTKPGLVISYF. The CDR3 bases are TGTGCCAGCAGCCGTACTAAGCCGGGACTAGTCATCTCGTACTTC. The chain links TRBV7-9 to TRBJ2-5, with 8 bases matching TRBD2. J was trimmed by 13 bases and V by 5 bases; bases with no gene match: 18. CDR1 and CDR2 (germline): SEHNR, FQNEAQ (reference sequence). The CDR3 covers 15 residues. Full variable domain (rest looked up from reference TRBV7-9 and TRBJ2-5): DTGVSQNPRHKITKRGQNVTFRCDPISEHNRLYWYRQTLGQGPEFLTYFQNEAQLEKSRLLSDRFSAERPKGSFSTLEIQRTEQGDSAMYLCASSRTKPGLVISYFGPGTRLLVL.